A single sample is the source of the 9 T cell receptor beta chains below, sequenced in a study of blood T cell repertoires in COVID-19. Repertoires were generated with immunoSEQ multiplex PCR, while TCRdb's copy carries only in-frame clones and drops some. The data contain some 20,000 clones, 65% to 90% of them singletons. Sequenced sample: peripheral blood. The receptors here all came from a human donor with acute or convalescent COVID-19. The donor label of this sample is uncertain.

V gene TRBV11-2 combines with J gene TRBJ2-3; TRBD2 agrees at 10 bases. Germline CDR1 reads SGHAT; CDR2 reads FQNNGV. The CDR3 covers 14 residues. J was trimmed by 9 bases and V by 1 base; bases with no gene match: 4. The CDR3 protein is CASSLVLAGETQYF. CDR3 DNA sequence: TGTGCCAGCAGCTTAGTGCTAGCGGGAGAAACGCAGTATTTT.

V gene TRBV19 combines with J gene TRBJ2-7; D uncertain. The CDR3 runs 13 residues. Trimming took off 3 bases at V and 0 bases at J, with 6 bases between the two ends. Germline CDR1 is LNHDA and CDR2 is SQIVND (reference sequence). The CDR3 region is CASSIGGSYEQYF. The DNA of the CDR3 is TGTGCCAGTAGTATCGGCGGCTCCTACGAGCAGTACTTC.

The rearrangement links TRBV19 to TRBJ2-1; perhaps TRBD2 as D (6 bases). The V end lost 4 bases, the J end lost 5 bases, and 9 bases lay between the germline ends. Per germline, CDR1 LNHDA and CDR2 SQIVND (reference sequence). The CDR3 is 13 residues long. The CDR3 nucleotides read TGTGCCAGTAGTAGCGGGGCTAACAATGAGCAGTTCTTC. Translated, it gives CASSSGANNEQFF.

This clone was recorded a few times. For the CDR3, the DNA is TGTGCCAGTAGTATAGATCGGAGAAGGGGACAGGGGTCACCCCTCCACTTT. The encoded protein is CASSIDRRRGQGSPLHF. The genes are TRBV19 and TRBJ1-6; 10 bases fit TRBD1. J gave up 10 bases and V 0 bases, and 9 bases lay outside the gene matches. Germline CDR1 LNHDA, CDR2 SQIVND (reference sequence). This CDR3 is 17 amino acids long.

V is TRBV6-2 or TRBV6-3 and J is TRBJ2-6; tentatively, D is TRBD1 (5 bases). The CDR3 contains 15 residues. Germline V CDR1 and CDR2: MNHEY, SVGEGT. V lost 2 bases, J lost 4 bases, and 9 bases lay in between. Here the CDR3 reads CASSYLRAGANVLTF. The CDR3 DNA reads as TGTGCCAGCAGTTACCTCAGGGCCGGGGCCAACGTCCTGACTTTC.

The chain carries TRBV18 and TRBJ1-1, with D possibly being TRBD1 (5 bases). The CDR3 is made up of 17 amino acids. Trimming removed 3 bases at V and 1 base at J, with 18 bases between. The germline gives CDR1 KGHSH, CDR2 LQKENI. The CDR3 nucleotides read TGTGCCAGCTCACCTCAACAGGTGGGGTCGGCGAACACTGAAGCTTTCTTT. Protein product: CASSPQQVGSANTEAFF.

This rearrangement joins TRBV16 to TRBJ1-4; D is undetermined. V dropped 2 bases and J dropped 8 bases, with 9 bases sitting between them. The CDR3 is made up of 13 amino acids. Germline CDR1 reads KGHSY; CDR2 reads FQNENV. The CDR3 reads CASSQTRREKLFF. The CDR3 coding sequence is TGTGCCAGCAGCCAAACTCGCCGGGAAAAACTGTTTTTT.

There are a few counts of this clone. V gene TRBV6-4 combines with J gene TRBJ2-2, with TRBD2 matching over 7 bases. V lost 10 bases, J lost 3 bases, and 8 bases stayed unmatched. CDR3 length: 14 residues. Germline loops: CDR1 MRHNA, CDR2 SNTAGT. The CDR3: CATRLAPDTGELFF. CDR3 DNA sequence: TGTGCCACGAGACTAGCCCCGGACACCGGGGAGCTGTTTTTT.

V usage is TRBV7-8 and J usage is TRBJ1-4, with 12 bases identical to TRBD1. After removal of 5 bases from V and 7 bases from J, the junction contained 8 bases not matched to a gene. The germline V gene encodes CDR1 SGHVS and CDR2 FQNEAQ. This CDR3 has 16 amino acids. In DNA, the CDR3 is TGTGCCAGCAGCCGGGACAGGGGGCTTAAAGGTGAAAAACTGTTTTTT. This sequence encodes CASSRDRGLKGEKLFF.